The entry below gives a single TCR beta chain sequence along with its context. These data originate in a study of blood T cell repertoires in COVID-19. Study details: T cells, B-cell-depleted T cells, or PBMCs supplied cDNA or gDNA.

As handled by the study authors: Reference gene primer amplification gave estimated nucleated cell counts. The protocol was immunoSEQ multiplex PCR, while the TCRdb copy is restricted to in-frame clones and leaves out a portion. D and trimming were read from the DNA, whereas the V and J calls and clone size are those reported in that table. Seen here are under 150,000 clones, 90% observed once, and the top ten hold 3.5% to 5%. CDR1 is SGHNT, CDR2 YYREEE, per germline (reference sequence). V dropped 4 bases and J dropped 4 bases, with 11 bases sitting between them. This CDR3 region has 13 residues. The source is a man in his 60s with COVID-19, enrolled during active disease. The specimen was peripheral blood. The chain employs TRBV5-4 and TRBJ1-1; the D gene is possibly TRBD1 (6 bases). The CDR3 loop reads CASSTQGLTEAFF. The DNA of the CDR3 is TGTGCCAGCAGCACGCAGGGGCTCACTGAAGCTTTCTTT.